This passage covers 2 T cell receptor beta chains from one sample sequenced in a study of regulatory T cells in long-lasting Graves disease. Relying on iRepertoire HTBI primers and Arm-PCR of CDR3 regions, the team built TCR beta libraries. TCRdb re-derived calls from the multiplex PCR reads in MiXCR, one entry per CDR3 protein. The table records 350,000 to 550,000 distinct CDR3 sequences, about 15% of them present only once. Time point indicated: newly diagnosed GD, antithyroid drugs for less than 3 months. RNA isolated from PBMCs was used to make the TCR library. These data were also filed under a second study, of T cells in Graves' hyperthyroidism and ophthalmopathy.

Material: peripheral blood mononuclear cells (PBMCs), obtained at new diagnosis, from a patient treated with antithyroid drugs. These receptor sequences come from a woman younger than 45 with Graves disease.

This clonotype was observed many times. The chain links TRBV20-1 to TRBJ1-2, with D perhaps matching TRBD1 (6 bases). Germline V gene data show CDR1 as DFQATT and CDR2 as SNEGSKA (reference sequence). V lost 5 bases and J lost 4, with 17 bases in between. This CDR3 region has 14 residues. CDR3 coding DNA: TGCAGTGCTGCTACGGACAGTACCCTCTATGGCTACACCTTC. Translated, it gives CSAATDSTLYGYTF.

This clonotype has a count of ten or more. This rearrangement joins TRBV28 to TRBJ2-3, with 16 nucleotides matching TRBD2. Germline V lookup: CDR1 MDHEN, CDR2 SYDVKM. Germline trimming cut 7 bases from V and 5 bases from J; bases unmatched to any gene: 15. The CDR3 consists of 19 residues. The CDR3: CASTVGLAGGREFGDTQYF. For the CDR3, the DNA is TGTGCCAGCACCGTGGGACTAGCGGGAGGGCGAGAGTTCGGAGATACGCAGTATTTT.